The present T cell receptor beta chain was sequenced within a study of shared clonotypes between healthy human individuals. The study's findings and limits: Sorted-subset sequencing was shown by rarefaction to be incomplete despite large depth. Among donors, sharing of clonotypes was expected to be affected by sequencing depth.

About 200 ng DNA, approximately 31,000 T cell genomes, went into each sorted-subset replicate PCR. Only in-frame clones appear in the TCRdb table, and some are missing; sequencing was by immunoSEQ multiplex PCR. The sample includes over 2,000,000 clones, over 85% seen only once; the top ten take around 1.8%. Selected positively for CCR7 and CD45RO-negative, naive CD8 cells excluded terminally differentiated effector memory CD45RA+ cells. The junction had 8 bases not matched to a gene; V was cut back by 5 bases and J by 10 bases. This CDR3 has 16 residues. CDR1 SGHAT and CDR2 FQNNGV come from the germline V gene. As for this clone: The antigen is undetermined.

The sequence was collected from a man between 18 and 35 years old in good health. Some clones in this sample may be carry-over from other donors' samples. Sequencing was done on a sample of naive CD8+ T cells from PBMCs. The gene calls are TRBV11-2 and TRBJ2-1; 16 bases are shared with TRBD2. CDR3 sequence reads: CASSTGLAGGVGEQFF. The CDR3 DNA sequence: TGTGCCAGCAGCACGGGACTAGCGGGAGGGGTAGGGGAGCAGTTCTTC.